Below, 26 T cell receptor beta chains from the same sample are listed, as sequenced in a study of T cells in Graves' hyperthyroidism and ophthalmopathy. RNA transcripts served as the template for amplifying TCR beta CDR3 regions. First-round RT-PCR with HTBI primers amplified the TCR CDR3 region. From the multiplex PCR reads, TCRdb called clonotypes with MiXCR, one entry per CDR3 protein. This table has about 420,000 distinct CDR3 sequences, roughly 13% appearing once. Sequencing input: blood. The receptor set was obtained from a woman between 18 and 30 years old with Graves' hyperthyroidism.

This clonotype was seen at least ten times. The V gene is TRBV15, the J gene TRBJ2-3, with a weak D call TRBD1 (6 bases). Germline CDR1 LNHNV, CDR2 YYDKDF (reference sequence). The CDR3 has 18 amino acids. V shed 3 bases and J shed 2 bases, with 21 bases lying between them. CDR3 region: CATSSYDRNTPYTDTQYF. The CDR3 nucleotides read TGTGCCACCAGCAGTTACGACAGGAATACGCCTTACACAGATACGCAGTATTTT.

This chain links TRBV9 with TRBJ2-7, with TRBD2 matching over 7 bases. Germline V CDR1 and CDR2: SGDLS, YYNGEE. V lost 0 bases to trimming and J lost 6 bases; unmatched junction nucleotides: 9. This CDR3 comprises 15 residues. In DNA form, the CDR3 reads TGTGCCAGCAGCGTAGATGAGGGAGGGCCACTCGAGCAGTACTTC. Translation: CASSVDEGGPLEQYF.

This clonotype showed up many times. The V and J genes are TRBV15 and TRBJ1-1; D is uncertain. This CDR3 has 13 amino acids. Trimming stripped 0 bases from V and 1 base from J, with 3 bases between. Germline values: CDR1 LNHNV, CDR2 YYDKDF (reference sequence). The CDR3 region has the DNA TGTGCCACCAGCAGAGAGGGGAACACTGAAGCTTTCTTT. This gives the protein CATSREGNTEAFF.

This clonotype was detected many times. The genes are TRBV13 and TRBJ2-7; D may correspond to TRBD1 or TRBD2 (5 bases each). Trimming shortened V by 5 bases and J by 2 bases, and 19 bases separated the two germline ends. Germline values: CDR1 PRHDT, CDR2 FYEKMQ (reference sequence). CDR3 length: 16 amino acids. For the CDR3, the DNA is TGTGCCAGCAGCCCCCTATCCTCGGGGCAGCCCTACGAGCAGTACTTC. This gives the protein CASSPLSSGQPYEQYF.

This clonotype was seen a handful of times. The V gene is TRBV7-3, the J gene TRBJ2-3, with 14 bases matching TRBD2. Unmatched junction bases numbered 3, after V lost 4 bases and J lost 3 bases. Germline V CDR1 and CDR2: SGHTA, FQGTGA. This CDR3 comprises 16 residues. For the CDR3, the DNA is TGTGCCAGCAGCTCGCGGACTAGCGGGGGGACAGATACGCAGTATTTT. Translating gives CASSSRTSGGTDTQYF. The full variable domain, completed using reference TRBV7-3 and TRBJ2-3, is GAGVSQTPSNKVTEKGKYVELRCDPISGHTALYWYRQSLGQGPEFLIYFQGTGAADDSGLPNDRFFAVRPEGSVSTLKIQRTERGDSAVYLCASSSRTSGGTDTQYFGPGTRLTVL.

J is TRBJ2-6 and V is TRBV2; possible D gene TRBD1, 5 bases. With 3 bases removed from V and 2 bases from J, the gap between germline ends came to 8 bases. Germline V gene sequence: CDR1 SNHLY, CDR2 FYNNEI. This CDR3 comprises 15 residues. The CDR3 DNA follows: TGTGCCAGCAGTGACGCCAGGGCTGGGGCCAACGTCCTGACTTTC. Amino acids: CASSDARAGANVLTF. Looking up the rest from reference TRBV2 and TRBJ2-6 gives the full variable domain: EPEVTQTPSHQVTQMGQEVILRCVPISNHLYFYWYRQILGQKVEFLVSFYNNEISEKSEIFDDQFSVERPDGSNFTLKIRSTKLEDSAMYFCASSDARAGANVLTFGAGSRLTVL.

This clonotype was seen at least ten times. The J gene is TRBJ1-2, the V gene TRBV6-1, with 9 bases lining up with TRBD1. In germline, CDR1 is MNHNS, CDR2 SASEGT. The V gene end was trimmed by 5 bases and the J gene end by 6 bases; junction bases not matched to a gene: 7. This CDR3 region has 14 residues. CDR3 DNA: TGTGCCAGCAGTATGGGACAGGGAATACATGGCTACACCTTC. This gives the protein CASSMGQGIHGYTF.

J is TRBJ2-1 and V is TRBV4-3; D not certain. In germline, CDR1 is LGHNA, CDR2 YSLEER. The V end was cut by 0 bases, the J end by 2 bases, with 8 bases between. CDR3 length equals 15 residues. CDR3 nucleotide sequence: TGCGCCAGCAGCCAAGAAGGTTCTGCCTACAATGAGCAGTTCTTC. Translated: CASSQEGSAYNEQFF.

There are many counts of this clonotype. The rearrangement uses TRBV7-8 and TRBJ2-3, with 11 bases aligning to TRBD2. V shed 4 bases, J shed 4 bases, and the junction held 10 bases outside the gene matches. Germline CDR1 reads SGHVS; CDR2 reads FQNEAQ. The CDR3 runs 17 residues. This CDR3 is CASSYQTSGTGADTQYF. The CDR3 nucleotides read TGTGCCAGCAGCTACCAGACTAGCGGGACTGGCGCAGATACGCAGTATTTT.

This clonotype occurred a few times. The DNA for the CDR3 is TGTGCCAGCAGTGACCCTTGGTCGAACCAGGACGAGCAGTACTTC. It codes for CASSDPWSNQDEQYF. V usage is TRBV6-1 and J usage is TRBJ2-7, with D unclear. Per the germline V gene, CDR1 is MNHNS and CDR2 is SASEGT. CDR3 length equals 15 residues. Trimming left V 3 bases short and J 5 bases short, with 17 bases between.

The chain uses TRBV6-1 and TRBJ2-1, with D possibly being TRBD1 (7 bases). Germline-derived CDR1 and CDR2 are MNHNS and SASEGT. V shed 6 bases and J shed 4 bases, with 10 bases lying between them. The CDR3 spans 13 residues. Here the CDR3 DNA reads TGTGCCAGCAGGACAGGGAGGTACAATGAGCAGTTCTTC. As protein: CASRTGRYNEQFF.

For this clonotype: A read error may be the cause here, since a much bigger clone is one base away. It is likely a read error, because the conserved phenylalanine at the end of the CDR3 is missing. The V call is TRBV9, the J call TRBJ2-1; D may match TRBD1 or TRBD2 (5 bases each). This CDR3 contains 16 residues. The germline CDR1 and CDR2 sequences are SGDLS and YYNGEE. V lost 3 bases to trimming and J lost 0 bases, with 13 bases between them. As DNA, the CDR3 is TGTGCCAGCAGCGAAGGGACGTCGAGCTCCTACAATGAGCAGTTCATC. It specifies CASSEGTSSSYNEQFI.

This clonotype was counted ten times or more. V gene TRBV9 combines with J gene TRBJ1-1; 7 bases align to TRBD1. CDR3 size: 19 residues. V lost 0 bases to trimming and J lost 3 bases; unmatched junction nucleotides: 17. The germline CDR1 and CDR2 sequences are SGDLS and YYNGEE. Written as DNA, the CDR3 is TGTGCCAGCAGCGTAGGTCATCGCGGACGACGGGACAGAGACACTGAAGCTTTCTTT. It specifies CASSVGHRGRRDRDTEAFF.

This clonotype was detected a few times. The rearrangement links TRBV20-1 to TRBJ2-1, with D perhaps matching TRBD2 (6 bases). The assigned J gene may be wrong: the sequence end matches TRBJ2-7 better. CDR1 DFQATT and CDR2 SNEGSKA come from the germline V gene (reference sequence). This CDR3 spans 12 amino acids. In nucleotides, the CDR3 is TGCAGTGCCTCGACTAGTCTGGATGAGCAGTACTTC. Protein sequence: CSASTSLDEQYF.

This clonotype was recorded many times. The chain carries TRBV6-2 or TRBV6-3 and TRBJ2-6; D call uncertain. Germline V lookup: CDR1 MNHEY, CDR2 SVGEGT. The CDR3 has 15 residues. Trimming took 2 bases from V and 0 from J, leaving 5 bases between them. This CDR3 reads CASSYDSSGANVLTF. The CDR3 coding sequence is TGTGCCAGCAGTTACGATAGCTCTGGGGCCAACGTCCTGACTTTC.

The sample holds one count of this clonotype. The J gene is TRBJ2-1, the V gene TRBV9; TRBD2 matches 12 bases. CDR1 SGDLS and CDR2 YYNGEE come from the germline V gene. CDR3 length: 17 residues. The ends lost 5 bases at V and 6 bases at J; junction bases unmatched: 12. The CDR3 nucleotides read TGTGCCAGCAGTTCCCCGGCTAGCGGGAGGGCGGGCAATGAGCAGTTCTTC. Translation gives CASSSPASGRAGNEQFF.

J is TRBJ2-7 and V is TRBV13; 9 nucleotides match TRBD2. CDR1 and CDR2 from the germline V gene are PRHDT and FYEKMQ (reference sequence). The CDR3 covers 17 residues. The V gene end was trimmed by 0 bases and the J gene end by 5 bases; junction bases not matched to a gene: 11. The CDR3 spells CASSLGPLAGPTHEQYF. The CDR3 DNA follows: TGTGCCAGCAGCTTAGGCCCTCTAGCGGGACCGACCCACGAGCAGTACTTC.

This clonotype was picked up many times. V is TRBV28 and J is TRBJ1-2, with unresolved D. Trimming left V 6 bases short and J 5 bases short, with 16 bases between. There are 14 residues in the CDR3. Germline loops: CDR1 MDHEN, CDR2 SYDVKM. The chain's CDR3 is CASREAGVDYGYTF. The DNA for the CDR3 is TGTGCCAGCAGAGAGGCCGGAGTTGATTATGGCTACACCTTC.

There are a few counts of this clonotype. This chain links TRBV18 with TRBJ2-3, with D perhaps matching TRBD1 (6 bases). CDR1 and CDR2 from the germline V gene are KGHSH and LQKENI. V lost 2 bases and J 0 bases, leaving 9 bases between the germline ends. There are 15 residues in the CDR3. The CDR3 reads CASSPTGSSTDTQYF. In DNA form, the CDR3 reads TGTGCCAGCTCACCAACAGGGTCTAGCACAGATACGCAGTATTTT.

The rearrangement uses TRBV6-2 or TRBV6-3 and TRBJ1-2; 8 bases match TRBD1. V was pared by 8 bases and J by 3 bases, with 20 bases of the junction left unmatched. Germline V lookup: CDR1 MNHEY, CDR2 SVGEGT. The CDR3 spans 18 residues. The CDR3 loop reads CASLGPGQAEAGDYGYTF. CDR3 bases: TGTGCCAGCCTCGGCCCGGGACAGGCCGAAGCGGGAGACTATGGCTACACCTTC.

This clonotype appeared many times. The rearrangement joins TRBV6-2 or TRBV6-3 to TRBJ2-7; 7 bases agree with TRBD2. In germline, CDR1 is MNHEY, CDR2 SVGEGT. The CDR3 contains 17 residues. Germline trimming cut 4 bases from V and 0 bases from J; bases unmatched to any gene: 12. CDR3 nucleotide sequence: TGTGCCAGCAGTTTCCCATCAGCGGGGTTAAGCTCCTACGAGCAGTACTTC. This encodes CASSFPSAGLSSYEQYF.

V is TRBV6-1 and J is TRBJ1-2; D remains unclear. Germline CDR1 reads MNHNS; CDR2 reads SASEGT. V was pared by 2 bases and J by 4 bases, with 11 bases between. The CDR3 spans 14 residues. This CDR3 is CASSESWSGYGYTF. CDR3 nucleotide sequence: TGTGCCAGCAGTGAAAGTTGGTCCGGCTATGGCTACACCTTC.

This clonotype showed up many times. The chain has TRBV10-3 and TRBJ2-3; TRBD2 agrees at 7 bases. V lost 10 bases to trimming and J lost 5 bases; unmatched junction nucleotides: 3. Germline CDR1 reads ENHRY; CDR2 reads SYGVKD. The CDR3 runs 11 residues. The CDR3 nucleotides are TGTGCCAGCCGGACTAGAGATACGCAGTATTTT. Amino acids: CASRTRDTQYF.

This clonotype showed up many times. The chain links TRBV5-6 to TRBJ2-1, with D unresolved. V shed 0 bases and J shed 3 bases, with 7 bases lying between them. The CDR3 spans 14 residues. From germline, CDR1 is SGHDT and CDR2 YYEEEE. CDR3 sequence reads: CASSLADGYNEQFF. CDR3 bases: TGTGCCAGCAGCTTGGCGGACGGCTACAATGAGCAGTTCTTC.

This clonotype occurred a few times. The chain is built from TRBV20-1 and TRBJ2-7; D possibly corresponds to TRBD2 (6 bases). This CDR3 region has 14 residues. The germline V gene has CDR1 DFQATT and CDR2 SNEGSKA (reference sequence). With 1 base removed from V and 1 base from J, the gap between germline ends came to 11 bases. The CDR3 is CSARAGDGSYEQYF. The CDR3 DNA is TGCAGTGCTAGAGCGGGGGACGGATCCTACGAGCAGTACTTC.

This clonotype was observed many times. V is TRBV10-3 and J is TRBJ1-5; 12 bases are shared with TRBD1. V dropped 2 bases and J dropped 6; count of bases not matched to a gene: 5. The germline gives CDR1 ENHRY, CDR2 SYGVKD. The length of the CDR3 is 16 residues. The CDR3 protein is CAISEGGQGASQPQHF. The CDR3 region has the DNA TGTGCCATCAGTGAGGGGGGACAGGGGGCTAGTCAGCCCCAGCATTTT.